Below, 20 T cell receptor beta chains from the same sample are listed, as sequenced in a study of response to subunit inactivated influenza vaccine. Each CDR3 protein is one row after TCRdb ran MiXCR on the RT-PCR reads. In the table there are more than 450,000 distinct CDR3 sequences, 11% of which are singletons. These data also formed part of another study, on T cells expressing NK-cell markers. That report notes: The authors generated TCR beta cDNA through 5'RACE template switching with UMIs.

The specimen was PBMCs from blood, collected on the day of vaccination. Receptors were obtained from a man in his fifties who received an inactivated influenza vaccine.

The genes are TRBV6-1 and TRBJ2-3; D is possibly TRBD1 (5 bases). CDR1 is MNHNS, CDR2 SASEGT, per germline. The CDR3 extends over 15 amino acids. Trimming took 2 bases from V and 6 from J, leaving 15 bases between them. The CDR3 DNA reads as TGTGCCAGCAGTGAATACGAGACCGCAGGGGATACGCAGTATTTT. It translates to CASSEYETAGDTQYF.

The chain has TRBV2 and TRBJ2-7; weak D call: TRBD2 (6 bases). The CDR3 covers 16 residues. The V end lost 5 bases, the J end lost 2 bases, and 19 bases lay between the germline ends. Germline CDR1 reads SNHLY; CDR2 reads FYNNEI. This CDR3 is CASSPPRSSGTYEQYF. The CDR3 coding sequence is TGTGCCAGCAGTCCTCCGCGAAGTAGCGGCACCTACGAGCAGTACTTC. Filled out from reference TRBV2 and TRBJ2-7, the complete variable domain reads EPEVTQTPSHQVTQMGQEVILRCVPISNHLYFYWYRQILGQKVEFLVSFYNNEISEKSEIFDDQFSVERPDGSNFTLKIRSTKLEDSAMYFCASSPPRSSGTYEQYFGPGTRLTVT.

The chain's CDR3 is CASSQPGGFQYF. Written as DNA, the CDR3 is TGCGCCAGCAGCCAACCTGGGGGCTTCCAGTACTTC. The rearrangement joins TRBV4-1 to TRBJ2-5, with D possibly being TRBD1 (6 bases). The CDR3 contains 12 residues. V was clipped by 2 bases and J by 10 bases, with 11 bases between them. Germline-derived CDR1 and CDR2 are MGHRA and YSYEKL.

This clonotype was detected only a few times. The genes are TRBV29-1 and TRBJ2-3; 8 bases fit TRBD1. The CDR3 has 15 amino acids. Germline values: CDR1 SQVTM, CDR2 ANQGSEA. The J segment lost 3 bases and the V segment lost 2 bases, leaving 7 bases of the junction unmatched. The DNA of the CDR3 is TGCAGCGTTGAATTTGCCAGGGGGCTAACAGATACGCAGTATTTT. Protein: CSVEFARGLTDTQYF.

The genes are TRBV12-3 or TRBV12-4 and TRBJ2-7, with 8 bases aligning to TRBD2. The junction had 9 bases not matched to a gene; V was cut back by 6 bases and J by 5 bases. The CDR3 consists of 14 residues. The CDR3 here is CASSRGGFNHEQYF. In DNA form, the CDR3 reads TGTGCCAGCAGCCGGGGGGGCTTTAACCACGAGCAGTACTTC.

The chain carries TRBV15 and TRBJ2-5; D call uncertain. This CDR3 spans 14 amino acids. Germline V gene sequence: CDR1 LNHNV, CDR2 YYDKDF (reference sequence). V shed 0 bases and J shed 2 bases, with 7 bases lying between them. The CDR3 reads CATSRDYSQETQYF. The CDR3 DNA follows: TGTGCCACCAGCAGAGATTACAGTCAAGAGACCCAGTACTTC.

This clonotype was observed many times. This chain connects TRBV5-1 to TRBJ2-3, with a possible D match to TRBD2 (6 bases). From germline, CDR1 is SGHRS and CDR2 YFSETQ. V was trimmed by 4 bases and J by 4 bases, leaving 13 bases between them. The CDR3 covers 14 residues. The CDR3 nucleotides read TGCGCCAGCAGCGGGGTCGGGACTGCAGATACGCAGTATTTT. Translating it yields CASSGVGTADTQYF.

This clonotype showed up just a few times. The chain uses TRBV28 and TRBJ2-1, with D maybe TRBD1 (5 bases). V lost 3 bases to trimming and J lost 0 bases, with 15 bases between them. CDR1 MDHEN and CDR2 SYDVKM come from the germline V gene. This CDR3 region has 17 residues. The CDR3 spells CASSLFGQGPSYNEQFF. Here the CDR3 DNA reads TGTGCCAGCAGTTTGTTTGGGCAGGGCCCCTCCTACAATGAGCAGTTCTTC.

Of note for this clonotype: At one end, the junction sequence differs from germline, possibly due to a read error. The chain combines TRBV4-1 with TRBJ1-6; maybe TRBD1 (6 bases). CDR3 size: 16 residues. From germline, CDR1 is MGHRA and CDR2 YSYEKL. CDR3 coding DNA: TGCGCCAGCAGCCAAGATAGAAGACAGGCCAATTCACCCCTCCTCTTT. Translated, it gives CASSQDRRQANSPLLF.

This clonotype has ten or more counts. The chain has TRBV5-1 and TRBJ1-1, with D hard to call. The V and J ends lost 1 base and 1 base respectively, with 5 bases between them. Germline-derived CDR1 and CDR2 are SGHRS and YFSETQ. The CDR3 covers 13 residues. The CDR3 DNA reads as TGCGCCAGCAGCTTGATCCCGAACACTGAAGCTTTCTTT. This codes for CASSLIPNTEAFF.

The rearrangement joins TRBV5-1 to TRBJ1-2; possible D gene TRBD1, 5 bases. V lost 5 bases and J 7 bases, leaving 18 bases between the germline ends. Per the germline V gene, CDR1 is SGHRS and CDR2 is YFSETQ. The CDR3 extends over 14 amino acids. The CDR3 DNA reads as TGCGCCAGCAGTTACGGATCAGGGACCGGTGGCTACACCTTC. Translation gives CASSYGSGTGGYTF.

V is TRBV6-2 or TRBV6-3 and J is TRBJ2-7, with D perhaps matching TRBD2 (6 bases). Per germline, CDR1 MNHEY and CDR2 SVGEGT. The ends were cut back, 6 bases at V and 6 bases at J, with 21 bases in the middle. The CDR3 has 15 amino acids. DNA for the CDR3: TGTGCCAGCAGCCGGGACTTCTCCCTCAAGGGCGAGCAGTACTTC. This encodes CASSRDFSLKGEQYF.

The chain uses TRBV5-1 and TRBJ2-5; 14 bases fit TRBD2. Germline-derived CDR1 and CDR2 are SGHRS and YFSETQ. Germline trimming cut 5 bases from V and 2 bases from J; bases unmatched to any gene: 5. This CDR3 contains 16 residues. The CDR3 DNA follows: TGCGCCAGCAGGGCGGGACTAGCGGGAGCGCAAGAGACCCAGTACTTC. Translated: CASRAGLAGAQETQYF. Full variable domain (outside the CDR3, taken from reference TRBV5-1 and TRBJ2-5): KAGVTQTPRYLIKTRGQQVTLSCSPISGHRSVSWYQQTPGQGLQFLFEYFSETQRNKGNFPGRFSGRQFSNSRSEMNVSTLELGDSALYLCASRAGLAGAQETQYFGPGTRLLVL.

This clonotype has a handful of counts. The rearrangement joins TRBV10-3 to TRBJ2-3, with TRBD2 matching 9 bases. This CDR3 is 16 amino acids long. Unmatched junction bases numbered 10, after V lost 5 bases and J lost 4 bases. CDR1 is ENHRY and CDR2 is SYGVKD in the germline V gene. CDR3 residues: CAISYSGSGQADTQYF. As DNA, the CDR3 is TGTGCCATCAGTTATAGCGGGAGTGGCCAGGCAGATACGCAGTATTTT.

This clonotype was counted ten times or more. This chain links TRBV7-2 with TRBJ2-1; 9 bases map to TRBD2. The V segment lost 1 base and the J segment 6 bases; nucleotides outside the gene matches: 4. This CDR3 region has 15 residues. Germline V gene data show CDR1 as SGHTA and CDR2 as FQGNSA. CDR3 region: CASSLGLAGSNEQFF. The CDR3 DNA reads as TGTGCCAGCAGCTTAGGGCTAGCGGGAAGCAATGAGCAGTTCTTC.

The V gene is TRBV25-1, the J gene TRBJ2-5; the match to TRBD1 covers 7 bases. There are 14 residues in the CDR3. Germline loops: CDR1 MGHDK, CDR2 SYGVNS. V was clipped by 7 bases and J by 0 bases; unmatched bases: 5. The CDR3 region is CASTGTDYQETQYF. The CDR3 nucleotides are TGTGCCAGCACCGGGACAGACTACCAAGAGACCCAGTACTTC. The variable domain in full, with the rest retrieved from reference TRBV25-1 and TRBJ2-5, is EADIYQTPRYLVIGTGKKITLECSQTMGHDKMYWYQQDPGMELHLIHYSYGVNSTEKGDLSSESTVSRIRTEHFPLTLESARPSHTSQYLCASTGTDYQETQYFGPGTRLLVL.

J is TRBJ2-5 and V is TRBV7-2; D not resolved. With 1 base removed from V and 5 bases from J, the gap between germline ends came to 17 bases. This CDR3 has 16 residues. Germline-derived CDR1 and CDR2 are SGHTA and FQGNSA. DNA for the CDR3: TGTGCCAGCAGCTTAGAGTTGATGGGAACCCGGGAGACCCAGTACTTC. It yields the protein CASSLELMGTRETQYF.

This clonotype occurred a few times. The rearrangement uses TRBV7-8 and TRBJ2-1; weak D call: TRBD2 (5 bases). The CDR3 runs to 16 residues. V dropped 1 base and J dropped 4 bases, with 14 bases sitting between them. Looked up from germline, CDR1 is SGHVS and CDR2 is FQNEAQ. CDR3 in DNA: TGTGCCAGCAGCTTAGTTAGGCTAGCTGTTTACAATGAGCAGTTCTTC. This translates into CASSLVRLAVYNEQFF.

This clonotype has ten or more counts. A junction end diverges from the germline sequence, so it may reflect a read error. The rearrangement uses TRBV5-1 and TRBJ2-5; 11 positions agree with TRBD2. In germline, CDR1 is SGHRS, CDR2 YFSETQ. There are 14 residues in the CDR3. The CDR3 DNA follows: TGTGCCAGCAGCTTACTAGCGGGGGAAGAGACCCAGTACTTC. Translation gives CASSLLAGEETQYF. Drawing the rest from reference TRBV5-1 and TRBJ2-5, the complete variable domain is KAGVTQTPRYLIKTRGQQVTLSCSPISGHRSVSWYQQTPGQGLQFLFEYFSETQRNKGNFPGRFSGRQFSNSRSEMNVSTLELGDSALYLCASSLLAGEETQYFGPGTRLLVL.

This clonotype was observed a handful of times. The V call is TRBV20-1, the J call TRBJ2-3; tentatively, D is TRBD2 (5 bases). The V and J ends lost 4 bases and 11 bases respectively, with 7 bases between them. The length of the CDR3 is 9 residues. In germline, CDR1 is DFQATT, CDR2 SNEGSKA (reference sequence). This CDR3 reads CSANGEQYF. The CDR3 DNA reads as TGCAGTGCTAACGGGGAGCAGTATTTT.